This T cell receptor (beta chain) derives from a study of regulatory T cells in long-lasting Graves disease. The ends were cut back, 4 bases at V and 2 bases at J, with 11 bases in the middle. CDR1 and CDR2 from the germline V gene are SEHNR and FQNEAQ (reference sequence). The CDR3 sequence is 14 residues long. The time point denotes: persistent/refractory GD, antithyroid drugs over 5 years with positive TRAb. The TCR library was made from RNA that had been extracted from PBMCs in TRIzol. Researchers made TCR beta libraries by using iRepertoire HTBI primers and running Arm-PCR on CDR3 regions. TCRdb independently ran MiXCR on the multiplex PCR reads; one entry per CDR3 protein. Among roughly 400,000 distinct CDR3 sequences listed, more than 20% were seen once.

The sample consisted of peripheral blood mononuclear cells (PBMCs), taken when the disease was refractory, from a patient treated with antithyroid drugs. The genes are TRBV7-9 and TRBJ2-5; D is perhaps TRBD1 or TRBD2 (6 bases each). The sequence came from a female donor with Graves disease. The DNA for the CDR3 is TGTGCCAGCAGCTATACAGGGACTCAAGAGACCCAGTACTTC. Translating it yields CASSYTGTQETQYF.